This T cell receptor beta chain was sequenced in a study of cytomegalovirus exposure and HLA in healthy donors (dated by TCRdb to about 2017). About the study as a whole: According to a later analysis, one platform produced both the roughly 120 validation repertoires and the 666 repertoires of the first cohort. The study was designed to test whether signatures of past pathogen exposure could be identified by cataloging public T cell receptors. Along with the roughly 700-subject first cohort, a separate validation cohort of over a hundred different subjects was used. The study combined high-throughput TCR immunosequencing, statistical association of individual TCRs with disease status, and machine learning to predict cytomegalovirus infection status. Results and caveats for the whole study, not just this receptor: A later analysis had no HLA typing for the validation cohort, so co-occurrence there was scored across all 130 or so repertoires. Across donors, most TCR sequences were observed very rarely, whereas some public TCRs were present in many individuals. The classifier was reported to diagnose cytomegalovirus status with high specificity and sensitivity in both the original cohort and the validation cohort. Subsequent analysis determined that TCRs grouped into clusters in the first cohort also showed a tendency toward co-occurrence across the roughly 110 validation repertoires, and approximately 93% of cluster scores exceeded 0. A total of 150 to 200 TCR beta chains were listed by the study as associated with cytomegalovirus. The authors suggested that the approach could potentially be generalized to other disease states and immunological phenotypes. In vitro tests confirmed that a few of the cytomegalovirus-associated TCR beta chains recognize cytomegalovirus antigens.

The CDR1 and CDR2 encoded by the germline V gene (reference sequence) are MNHNY and SVGAGI. V is pruned by 5 bases and J by 5 bases, leaving 12 bases of the junction without a gene match. Including cysteine and phenylalanine, the CDR3 has 15 amino acids. Only CDR3 DNA is held: 45 bases, read in frame from base 1. The donors belonged to the validation cohort of 90 to 150 subjects, which was separate from the roughly 700-subject first cohort. Preparation of the library involved the immunoSEQ multiplex PCR assay. Per the authors' processing: A statistical classification framework was built for diagnosing cytomegalovirus status from the catalog of TCR beta chain sequences. This is the immuneACCESS table as TCRdb keeps it, with only in-frame sequences that have V and J called. A part of the clones is gone; compared with another copy, unresolved V genes explain less than half, and the rest is unexplained. V and J calls and clone size are those listed in that table; D and trimming were worked out from the DNA. Counted in this sample were 55,000 to 75,000 clones; over 90% of them appeared once. 7% of the sample belongs to the ten largest clones.

A note on this clone: What this receptor recognizes is not known. No much larger clone is present one base from it, and per-base qualities are unavailable.

The sequence came from a woman aged 18 to 35 in good health and CMV-seropositive. The sequence links TRBV6-6 to TRBJ2-7; TRBD2 agrees with 7 junctional bases. The material sequenced was PBMCs. The CDR3 sequence is CASSHLAEGLDEQYF. The DNA sequence reads TGTGCCAGCAGTCATCTAGCGGAGGGGCTCGACGAGCAGTACTTC.